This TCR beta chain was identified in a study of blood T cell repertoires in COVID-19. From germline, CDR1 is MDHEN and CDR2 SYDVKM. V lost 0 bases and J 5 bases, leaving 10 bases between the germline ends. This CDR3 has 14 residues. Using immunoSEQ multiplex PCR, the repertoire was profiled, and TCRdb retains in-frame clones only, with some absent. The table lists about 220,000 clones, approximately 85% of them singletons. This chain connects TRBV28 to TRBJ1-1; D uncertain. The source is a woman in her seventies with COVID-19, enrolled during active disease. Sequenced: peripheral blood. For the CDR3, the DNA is TGTGCCAGCAGTTTATGGAGTACCGGGACTGAAGCTTTCTTT. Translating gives CASSLWSTGTEAFF.